This entry features one T cell receptor (beta chain) sequence. The data were obtained in a study of preoperative IRX-2 immunotherapy in early breast cancer. Germline trimming cut 5 bases from V and 3 bases from J; bases unmatched to any gene: 8. The CDR3 has 16 residues. Germline CDR1 reads SGHTA; CDR2 reads FQGNSA. The data were produced by immunoSEQ multiplex PCR, yet TCRdb's version contains in-frame clones alone and is incomplete. Counted here are 30,000 or so clones, nearly 90% occurring once; the ten biggest clones make up around 8.9%. Treatment denoted: preoperative locoregional IRX-2 cytokine immunotherapy. Patients received preoperative, locoregional IRX-2 cytokine immunotherapy in a phase Ib study.

This receptor was obtained from a human donor with breast cancer. The V gene is TRBV7-2, the J gene TRBJ2-4; 9 positions agree with TRBD2. The material was obtained from a patient treated with IRX-2 immunotherapy. The CDR3 region has the DNA TGTGCCAGCAGCCTAGAGGCGGGAGGGATCAAAAACATTCAGTACTTC. Translating it yields CASSLEAGGIKNIQYF.